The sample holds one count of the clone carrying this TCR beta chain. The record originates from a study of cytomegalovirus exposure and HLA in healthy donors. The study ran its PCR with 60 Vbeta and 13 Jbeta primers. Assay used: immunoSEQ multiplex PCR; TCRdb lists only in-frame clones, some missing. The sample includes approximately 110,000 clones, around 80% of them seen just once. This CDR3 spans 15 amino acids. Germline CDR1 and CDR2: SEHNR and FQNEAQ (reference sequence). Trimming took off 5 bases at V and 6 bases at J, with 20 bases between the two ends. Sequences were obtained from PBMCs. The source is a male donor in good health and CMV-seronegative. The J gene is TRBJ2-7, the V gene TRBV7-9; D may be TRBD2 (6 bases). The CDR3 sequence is CASSHALGRELEQYF. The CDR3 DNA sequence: TGTGCCAGCAGCCACGCGTTAGGACGGGAGCTCGAGCAGTACTTC. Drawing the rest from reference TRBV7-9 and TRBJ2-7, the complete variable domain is DTGVSQNPRHKITKRGQNVTFRCDPISEHNRLYWYRQTLGQGPEFLTYFQNEAQLEKSRLLSDRFSAERPKGSFSTLEIQRTEQGDSAMYLCASSHALGRELEQYFGPGTRLTVT.